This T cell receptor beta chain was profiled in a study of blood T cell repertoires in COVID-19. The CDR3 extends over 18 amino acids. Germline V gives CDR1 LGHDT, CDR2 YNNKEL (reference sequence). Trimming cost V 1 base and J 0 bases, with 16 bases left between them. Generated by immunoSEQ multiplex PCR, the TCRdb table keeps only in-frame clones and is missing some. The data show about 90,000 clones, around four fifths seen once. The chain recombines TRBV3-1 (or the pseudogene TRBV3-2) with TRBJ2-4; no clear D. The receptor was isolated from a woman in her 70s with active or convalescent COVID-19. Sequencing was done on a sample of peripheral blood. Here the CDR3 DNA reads TGTGCCAGCAGCCAAGCCGGAAATGCGGATCTAGCCAAAAACATTCAGTACTTC. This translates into CASSQAGNADLAKNIQYF.